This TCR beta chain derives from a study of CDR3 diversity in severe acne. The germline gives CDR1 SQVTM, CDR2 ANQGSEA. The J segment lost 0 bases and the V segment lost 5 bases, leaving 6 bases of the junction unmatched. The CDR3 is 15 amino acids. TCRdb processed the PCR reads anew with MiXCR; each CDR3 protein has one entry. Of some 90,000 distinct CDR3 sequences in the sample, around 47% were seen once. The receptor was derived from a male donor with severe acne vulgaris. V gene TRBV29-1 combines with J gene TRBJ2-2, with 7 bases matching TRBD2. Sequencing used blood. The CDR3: CSVNEGTTNTGELFF. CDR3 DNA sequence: TGCAGCGTTAACGAGGGGACTACGAACACCGGGGAGCTGTTTTTT.